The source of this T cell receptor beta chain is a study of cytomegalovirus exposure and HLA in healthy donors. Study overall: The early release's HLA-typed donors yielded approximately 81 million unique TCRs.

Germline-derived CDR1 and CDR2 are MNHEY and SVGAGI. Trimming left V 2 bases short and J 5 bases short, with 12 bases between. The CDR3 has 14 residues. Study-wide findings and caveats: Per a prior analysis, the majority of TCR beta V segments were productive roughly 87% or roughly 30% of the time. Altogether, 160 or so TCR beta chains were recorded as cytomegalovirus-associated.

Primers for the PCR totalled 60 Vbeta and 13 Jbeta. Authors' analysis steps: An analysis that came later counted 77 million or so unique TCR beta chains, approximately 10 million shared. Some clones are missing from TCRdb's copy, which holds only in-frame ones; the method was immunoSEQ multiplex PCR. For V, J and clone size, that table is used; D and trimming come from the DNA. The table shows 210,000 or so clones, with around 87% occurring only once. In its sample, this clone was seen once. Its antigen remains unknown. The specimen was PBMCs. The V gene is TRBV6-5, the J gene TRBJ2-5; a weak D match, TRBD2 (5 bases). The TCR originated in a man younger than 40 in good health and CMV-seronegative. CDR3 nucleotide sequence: TGTGCCAGCAGTTACGCGGGCTTATCCGAGACCCAGTACTTC. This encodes CASSYAGLSETQYF.